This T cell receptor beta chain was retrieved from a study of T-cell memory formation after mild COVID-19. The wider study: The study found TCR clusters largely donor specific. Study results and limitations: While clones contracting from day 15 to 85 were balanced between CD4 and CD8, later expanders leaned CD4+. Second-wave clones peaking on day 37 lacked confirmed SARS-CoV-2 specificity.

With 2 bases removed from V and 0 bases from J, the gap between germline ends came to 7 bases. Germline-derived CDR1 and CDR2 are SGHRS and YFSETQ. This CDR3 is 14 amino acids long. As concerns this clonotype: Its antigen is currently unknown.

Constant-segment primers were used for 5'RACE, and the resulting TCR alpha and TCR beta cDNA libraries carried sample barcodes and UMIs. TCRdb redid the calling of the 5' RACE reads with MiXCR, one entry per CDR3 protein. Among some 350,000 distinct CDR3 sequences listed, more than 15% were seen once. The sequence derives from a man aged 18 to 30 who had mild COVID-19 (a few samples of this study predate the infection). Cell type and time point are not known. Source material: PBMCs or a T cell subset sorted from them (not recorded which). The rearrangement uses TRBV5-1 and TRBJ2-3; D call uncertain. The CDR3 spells CASSFLESTDTQYF. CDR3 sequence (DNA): TGCGCCAGCAGCTTCTTAGAGAGCACAGATACGCAGTATTTT.